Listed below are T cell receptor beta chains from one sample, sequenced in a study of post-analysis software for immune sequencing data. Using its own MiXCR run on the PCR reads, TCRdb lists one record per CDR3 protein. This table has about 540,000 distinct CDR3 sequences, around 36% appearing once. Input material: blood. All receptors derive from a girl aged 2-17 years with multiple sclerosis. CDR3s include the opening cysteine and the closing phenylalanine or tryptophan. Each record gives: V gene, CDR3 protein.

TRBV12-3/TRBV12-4 CASRLSGSNQPQHF
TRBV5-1 CASSFLAGAQETQYF
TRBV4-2 CASSQTPGGNGETQYF
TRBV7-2 CASSLVLRGNEQFF
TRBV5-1 CASSLEGSTDTQYF
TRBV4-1 CASSQVGRSRAGTDTQYF
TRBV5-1 CASSLGGYDEQFF
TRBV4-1 CAGSQEISGGRSYEQYF
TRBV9 CASSAPLLGGDNNEQFF
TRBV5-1 CASSLGGLAGPRGEQYF
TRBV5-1 CASTVDFSTDTQYF
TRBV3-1 CASSPSDRGNEQFF
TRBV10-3 CAISEGRLNNNEQFF
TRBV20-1 CSAKRLAGWETQYF
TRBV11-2 CASRLVWDRGLNSPLHF
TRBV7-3 CASSAQQGGEQYF
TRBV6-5 CASTEGLSPGDTQYF
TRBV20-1 CSARADRDTEAFF
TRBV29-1 CSVGSGSSTDTQYF
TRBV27 CASTRDRGASGANVLTF
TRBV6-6 CASSTGVPRNEKLFF
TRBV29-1 CSVVGNEQFF
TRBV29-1 CSVSAGPNSPLHF
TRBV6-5 CASSYMQGPMNEQFF
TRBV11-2 CASSYAGEDSYEQYF
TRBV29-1 CSGVLAVQETQYF
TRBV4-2 CASSQPPTRGEDNEQFF
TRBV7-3 CASSLTVNTEAFF
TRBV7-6 CASSLGSEPDSLNTEAFF
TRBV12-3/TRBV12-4 CTSSFGVIYGYTF
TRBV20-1 CSARTLAEYNEQYF
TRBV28 CASRTGVADTQYF
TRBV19 CASTSSSKNIQYF
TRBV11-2 CASSLDRGVSGANVLTF
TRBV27 CASSSKAGVNYNEQFF
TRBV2 CASSDLSGGSYNEQFF
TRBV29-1 CSITAGSITDTQYF
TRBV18 CASSPAVTGETQYF
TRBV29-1 CSVDGGQGVNTQYF
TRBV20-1 CSAREGTGGWGNQPQHF
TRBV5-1 CASSLGNIQETQYF
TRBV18 CASSPAEEAFF
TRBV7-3 CASSLNSQGEAFF
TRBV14 CASSLRTASYNEQFF
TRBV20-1 CSASPPPGLALENIQYF
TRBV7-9 CASRGTQGAKNIQYF
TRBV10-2 CAGSDALQAKNIQYF
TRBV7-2 CASSGGQGAGSEQFF
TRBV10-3 CAISESDGRPETQYF
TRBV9 CASSVLDGLNYGYTF
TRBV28 CASSFWGTAKNIQYF
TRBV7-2 CASSSLWDTQYF
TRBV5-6 CASSLELRSSAGEETQYF
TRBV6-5 CASSLRLSSGANVLTF
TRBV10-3 CAISRQGGLFDEQYF
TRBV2 CASSEGLSSYNEQFF
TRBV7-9 CASSPIGAGRYRETQYF
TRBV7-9 CASSSGQLNSPLHF
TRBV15 CATSRGLNTEAFF
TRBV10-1 CASSVDRKLSYEQYF